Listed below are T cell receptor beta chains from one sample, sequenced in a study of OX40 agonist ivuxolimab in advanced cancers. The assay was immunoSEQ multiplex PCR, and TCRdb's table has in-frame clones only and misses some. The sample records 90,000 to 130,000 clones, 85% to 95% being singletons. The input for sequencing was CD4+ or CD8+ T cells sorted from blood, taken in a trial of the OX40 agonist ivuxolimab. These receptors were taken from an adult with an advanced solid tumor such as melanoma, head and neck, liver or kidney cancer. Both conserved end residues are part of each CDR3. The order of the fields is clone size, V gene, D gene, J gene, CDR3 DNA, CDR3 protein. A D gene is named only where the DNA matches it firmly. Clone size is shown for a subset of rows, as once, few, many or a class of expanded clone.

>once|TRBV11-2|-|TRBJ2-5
TGTGCCAGCAGCCCGGGGAGTATCCGTTTGGAGACCCAGTACTTC
CASSPGSIRLETQYF
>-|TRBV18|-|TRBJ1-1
TGTGCCAGCTCAGACAGACGGGACACTGAAGCTTTCTTT
CASSDRRDTEAFF
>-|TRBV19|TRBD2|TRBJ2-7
TGTGCCAGTAAGGCGACTAGCGGGACCTACGAGCAGTACTTC
CASKATSGTYEQYF
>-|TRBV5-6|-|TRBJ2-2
TGTGCCAGCAGCTTGGAGATGAGCGGCAGGGGACTGTTTTTT
CASSLEMSGRGLFF
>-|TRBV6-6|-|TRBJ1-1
TGTGCCAGCAACCCCCACAGGGCCGGCACTGAAGCTTTCTTT
CASNPHRAGTEAFF
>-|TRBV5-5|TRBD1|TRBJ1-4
TGTGCCAGCTCCGTGGGGCTGGGACAGTTTAATGAAAAACTGTTTTTT
CASSVGLGQFNEKLFF
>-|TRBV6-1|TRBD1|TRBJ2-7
TGTGCCGTACTGGTGGGGACAGGCACCTACGAGCAGTACTTC
CAVLVGTGTYEQYF
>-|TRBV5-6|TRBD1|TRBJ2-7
TGTGCCAGCAAGAGGGGGCTCGAGCAGTACTTC
CASKRGLEQYF
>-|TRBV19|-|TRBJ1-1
TGTGCCAGTAGTATGGTTCACAGAATGAACACTGAAGCTTTCTTT
CASSMVHRMNTEAFF
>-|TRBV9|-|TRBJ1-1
TGTGCCAGCAGCGTAGTAGCCACTAGCCCTGAAGCTTTCTTT
CASSVVATSPEAFF
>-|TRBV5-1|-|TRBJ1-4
TGCGCCAGCAGCTCGGGCCTAATGGGGACTAATGAAAAACTGTTTTTT
CASSSGLMGTNEKLFF
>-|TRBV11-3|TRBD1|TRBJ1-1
TGTGCCAGCAGCTCCCCAAACTTGTTGACAGGGCAGAACATGAACACTGAAGCTTTCTTT
CASSSPNLLTGQNMNTEAFF
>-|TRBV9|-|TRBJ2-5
TGTGCCAGCAGCGTAGCTATTGCGGAAAGCCAAGAGACCCAGTACTTC
CASSVAIAESQETQYF
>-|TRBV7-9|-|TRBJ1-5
TGTGCCAGCAGCTACGGACGAACCCTTCAGCCCCAGCATTTT
CASSYGRTLQPQHF
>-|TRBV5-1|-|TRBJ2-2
TGCGCCAGCAGTTCAAAGGGACGGAACACCGGGGAGCTGTTTTTT
CASSSKGRNTGELFF
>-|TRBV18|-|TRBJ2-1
TGTGCCAGCTCCTCAAACGAGGCGGTCAACAATGAGCAGTTCTTC
CASSSNEAVNNEQFF
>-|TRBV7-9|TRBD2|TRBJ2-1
TGTGCCAGCAGCTTATTGGCGGGGGCCTACAATGAGCAGTTCTTC
CASSLLAGAYNEQFF
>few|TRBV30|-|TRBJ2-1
TGTGCCTGGAGTGCCCTGGACTTAAGCTCCTACAATGAGCAGTTCTTC
CAWSALDLSSYNEQFF
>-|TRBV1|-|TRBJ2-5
TGCACCAGCAGCCAAGGGGGCGGGAGCTCATGGGAGACCCAGTACTTC
CTSSQGGGSSWETQYF
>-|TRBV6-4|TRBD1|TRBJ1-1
TGTGCCAGCAGTGGGGACAGGGTGAACACTGAAGCTTTCTTT
CASSGDRVNTEAFF
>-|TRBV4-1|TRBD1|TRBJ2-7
TGCGCCAGCAGCCAAAGAGTTGGACAGGGCTCCTACGAGCAGTACTTC
CASSQRVGQGSYEQYF
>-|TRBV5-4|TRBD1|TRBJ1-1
TGTGCCAGCAGCTTGGCCGTCGGACAGGGCGCTGAAGCTTTCTTT
CASSLAVGQGAEAFF
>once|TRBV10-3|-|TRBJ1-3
TGTGCCATCAGCCAGGGAGCTGGAAACACCATATATTTT
CAISQGAGNTIYF
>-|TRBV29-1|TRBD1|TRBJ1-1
TGCAGCGTTGAGCAACGGACAGGCCTACGGAGGAACACTGAAGCTTTCTTT
CSVEQRTGLRRNTEAFF
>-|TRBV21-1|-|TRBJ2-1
TGTGCCAGCAGCAAAGCGCTTAGCGGGAGGGCGAATGAGCAGTTCTTC
CASSKALSGRANEQFF
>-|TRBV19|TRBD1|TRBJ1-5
TGTGCCAGTAGTCCCCAAGGGGACAGGGGTAATCAGCCCCAGCATTTT
CASSPQGDRGNQPQHF
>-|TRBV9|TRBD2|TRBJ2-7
TGTGCCAGCAGCGTAGAAAGACTAGCGGCATACGAGCAGTACTTC
CASSVERLAAYEQYF
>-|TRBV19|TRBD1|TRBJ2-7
TGTGCCAGTAGCCCCAGGGGGTTCCTCTCCTACGAGCAGTACTTC
CASSPRGFLSYEQYF
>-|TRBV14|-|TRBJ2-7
TGTGCCAGCAGCCTTTCCCCTCCCTACGAGCAGTACTTC
CASSLSPPYEQYF
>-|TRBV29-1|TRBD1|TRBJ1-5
TGCAGCGTCCGGGACAGGGGAGGATTGGAGCCCCAGCATTTT
CSVRDRGGLEPQHF
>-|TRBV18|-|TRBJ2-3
TGTGCCAGCTCACCACCGGCAGGTCCAGATACGCAGTATTTT
CASSPPAGPDTQYF
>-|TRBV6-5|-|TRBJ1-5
TGTGCCAGCAGTGACCGGGGCCGGCAGCCCCAGCATTTT
CASSDRGRQPQHF
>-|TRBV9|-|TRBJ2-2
TGTGCCAGCAGCGTACTAGCGAACACCGGGGAGCTGTTTTTT
CASSVLANTGELFF
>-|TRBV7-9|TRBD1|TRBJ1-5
TGTGCCAGCAGCTTAGACCACGGGACAGGGGGAGATCAGCCCCAGCATTTT
CASSLDHGTGGDQPQHF
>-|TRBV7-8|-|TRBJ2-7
TGTGCCAGCAGCTTAGCGCTGGGAAGCTCCTACGAGCAGTACTTC
CASSLALGSSYEQYF
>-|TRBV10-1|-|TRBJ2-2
TGCGCCAGCAGTGCCATTCCGGCCGGGGAGCTGTTTTTT
CASSAIPAGELFF
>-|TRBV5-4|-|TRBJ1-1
TGTGCCAGCAGCTTGTCTTCCGACACTGAAGCTTTCTTT
CASSLSSDTEAFF
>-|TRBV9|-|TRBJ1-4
TGTGCCAGCAGCTCCTCCGCCGGGGTCGCGGAAAAACTGTTTTTT
CASSSSAGVAEKLFF
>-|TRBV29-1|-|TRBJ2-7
TGCAGCGTTGTGGCCGTGGTGACAGGGACTCACTACGAGCAGTACTTC
CSVVAVVTGTHYEQYF
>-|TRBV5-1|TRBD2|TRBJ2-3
TGCGCCAGCAGCTTTGGGACTAGCAGCCCAGATACGCAGTATTTT
CASSFGTSSPDTQYF
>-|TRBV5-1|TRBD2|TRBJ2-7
TGCGCCAGCAGCTTGACGGTAGCGGGGGGGTTTTACGAGCAGTACTTC
CASSLTVAGGFYEQYF
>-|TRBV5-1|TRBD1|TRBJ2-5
TGCGCCAGCAGTTCCGGGACAGGGGGCTTTTGGGAGACCCAGTACTTC
CASSSGTGGFWETQYF
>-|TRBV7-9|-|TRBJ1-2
TGTGCCAGCAGCTTCTTGGGGGGATCTAACTATGGCTACACCTTC
CASSFLGGSNYGYTF
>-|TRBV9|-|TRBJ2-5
TGTGCCAGCAGAGCCGGCGGGGTGGATGAGACCCAGTACTTC
CASRAGGVDETQYF
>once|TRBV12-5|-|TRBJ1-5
TGTGCTAGTGCCATAAGGACGGATCAGCCCCAGCATTTT
CASAIRTDQPQHF
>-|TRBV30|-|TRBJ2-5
TGTGCCTGGAGTGTAATGGCTAGCGCAGAGACCCAGTACTTC
CAWSVMASAETQYF
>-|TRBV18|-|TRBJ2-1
TGTGCCAGCTCATCGACTAGTTTGGGTTACAATGAGCAGTTCTTC
CASSSTSLGYNEQFF
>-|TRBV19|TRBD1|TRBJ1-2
TGTGCCAGCTACAGGGGGAACTATGGCTACACCTTC
CASYRGNYGYTF
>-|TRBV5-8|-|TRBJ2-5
TGTGCCAGCAGCTTGACTCCTTCCCAAGAGACCCAGTACTTC
CASSLTPSQETQYF
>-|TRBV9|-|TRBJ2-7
TGTGCCAGCAGCGTAGGAGGACCCGACTACGAGCAGTACTTC
CASSVGGPDYEQYF
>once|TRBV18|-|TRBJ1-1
TGTGCCAGCTCACCGCCGACAAGGGGTGAAGCTTTCTTT
CASSPPTRGEAFF
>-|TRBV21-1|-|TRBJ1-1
TGTGCCAGCAGCGGACAGGGTAGGAACACTGAAGCTTTCTTT
CASSGQGRNTEAFF
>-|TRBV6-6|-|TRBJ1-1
TGTGCCAGCACCGACACTGAAGCTTTCTTT
CASTDTEAFF
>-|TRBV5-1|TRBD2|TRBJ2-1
TGCGCCAGCAGCTTGGCGAGCGGGATCTACAATGAGCAGTTCTTC
CASSLASGIYNEQFF